The rows below give T cell receptor beta chains drawn from one sample of a study of OX40 agonist ivuxolimab in advanced cancers. The protocol was immunoSEQ multiplex PCR, while the TCRdb copy is restricted to in-frame clones and leaves out a portion. The sample gives around 32,000 clones, roughly nine tenths of which show up once; roughly 28% is in the top ten. Material: CD4+ or CD8+ T cells sorted from blood, obtained in a trial of the OX40 agonist ivuxolimab. The source of these receptors is an adult with an advanced solid tumor such as melanoma, head and neck, liver or kidney cancer. Each CDR3 is given without its conserved first and last residue. Clone size is not always given. Where it is, it says once, few, many or a class for expanded clones.

clone size: -
V gene: TRBV6-1
CDR3 protein: ASSETDPRSGANVLT

clone size: -
V gene: TRBV15
CDR3 protein: ATKGSINEKLF

clone size: -
V gene: TRBV27
CDR3 protein: ASSKGRRETQY

clone size: -
V gene: TRBV4-1
CDR3 protein: ASSPAGGNSEQY

clone size: medium-sized
V gene: TRBV5-1
CDR3 protein: ASSLGYSSYEQY

clone size: -
V gene: TRBV14
CDR3 protein: ASSHLDRPYT

clone size: -
V gene: TRBV20-1
CDR3 protein: SAIVYNEQF

clone size: -
V gene: TRBV11-3
CDR3 protein: ASAATGSYEQY

clone size: -
V gene: TRBV11-1
CDR3 protein: ASSVDEGRSYEQY

clone size: -
V gene: TRBV9
CDR3 protein: ASSVGASGSYEQY

clone size: -
V gene: TRBV15
CDR3 protein: ATSRLDGPNQPQH

clone size: -
V gene: TRBV5-6
CDR3 protein: ASSFAGGWNTEAF

clone size: -
V gene: TRBV6-6
CDR3 protein: ASSYGLAEAYEQY

clone size: -
V gene: TRBV2
CDR3 protein: ARGQPYEQY

clone size: -
V gene: TRBV27
CDR3 protein: ASSGQGGGYT

clone size: few
V gene: TRBV4-2
CDR3 protein: ASSQDIGLYNEQF

clone size: -
V gene: TRBV5-3
CDR3 protein: ARSGSGQGIEKTEAF

clone size: -
V gene: TRBV19
CDR3 protein: ASSIFGVTDTQY

clone size: -
V gene: TRBV10-1
CDR3 protein: ASSEMRQIADETQY

clone size: -
V gene: TRBV28
CDR3 protein: ASSLVQGFSPLH

clone size: -
V gene: TRBV27
CDR3 protein: ASSLSWSYEQY

clone size: -
V gene: TRBV27
CDR3 protein: ASRKTDGSNYGYT

clone size: few
V gene: TRBV9
CDR3 protein: ASSPRRGATEAF

clone size: -
V gene: TRBV19
CDR3 protein: ASSTTGASYEQY

clone size: few
V gene: TRBV6-5
CDR3 protein: ASSYSLGVSPLH

clone size: -
V gene: TRBV7-8
CDR3 protein: ASSLVAGDTDTQY

clone size: -
V gene: TRBV7-3
CDR3 protein: ASSLNPRNEQF

clone size: -
V gene: TRBV7-2
CDR3 protein: ASRGPGGATDTQY

clone size: once
V gene: TRBV19
CDR3 protein: ASRSYGGELF

clone size: -
V gene: TRBV11-3
CDR3 protein: ASSLAVEGQARGDEQY

clone size: -
V gene: TRBV19
CDR3 protein: ASSVTLPGGNTIY

clone size: -
V gene: TRBV28
CDR3 protein: ASSWKGSTEAF

clone size: -
V gene: TRBV9
CDR3 protein: ASSVFSAGGTGELF

clone size: few
V gene: TRBV18
CDR3 protein: ASSPTRGLNSGNTIY

clone size: -
V gene: TRBV5-1
CDR3 protein: ASSYGPASSYEQY

clone size: -
V gene: TRBV4-2
CDR3 protein: ASSPRSSGFDEQY

clone size: -
V gene: TRBV6-5
CDR3 protein: ASSLWRGSNYGYT

clone size: -
V gene: TRBV7-9
CDR3 protein: ASSFGTANTGELF

clone size: once
V gene: TRBV27
CDR3 protein: ASSGITSLLY